Given below is one TCR beta chain in context. Profiled with immunoSEQ multiplex PCR; TCRdb holds only in-frame clones, not every one. This repertoire shows tens of thousands of clones, roughly nine tenths found once; its top ten account for approximately 8%. The sample is drawn from a study of PD-1 and CTLA-4 blockade in melanoma. Trimming took off 3 bases at V and 1 base at J, with 8 bases between the two ends. This CDR3 region has 14 residues. Germline-derived CDR1 and CDR2 are MGHDK and SYGVNS. This material consisted of CD8+ T cells from peripheral blood, taken before anti-PD-1 treatment. This chain links TRBV25-1 with TRBJ2-3; D not resolved. This clonotype originated in a human donor with melanoma. DNA for the CDR3: TGTGCCAGCAGTGACCCTGAACGCACAGATACGCAGTATTTT. Translating it yields CASSDPERTDTQYF.